The 26 T cell receptor beta chains below were found in one sample sequenced in a study of blood T cell repertoires in COVID-19. The method was immunoSEQ multiplex PCR; TCRdb's version includes in-frame clones alone and lacks a portion of them. The repertoire holds roughly 49,000 clones, with around 83% as singletons. The source material was peripheral blood. The receptors were sampled from a woman of 80 years or more with acute or convalescent COVID-19.

CDR3 sequence reads: CASSLLRGGGYYGYTF. In nucleotides, the CDR3 is TGTGCCAGCAGCCTCCTGCGGGGTGGGGGTTACTATGGCTACACCTTC. V is TRBV11-2 and J is TRBJ1-2; TRBD1 might be the D (5 bases). Trimming left V 5 bases short and J 3 bases short, with 19 bases between. The germline gives CDR1 SGHAT, CDR2 FQNNGV. The CDR3 spans 16 residues. Variable domain in full (rest from reference TRBV11-2 and TRBJ1-2): EAGVAQSPRYKIIEKRQSVAFWCNPISGHATLYWYQQILGQGPKLLIQFQNNGVVDDSQLPKDRFSAERLKGVDSTLKIQPAKLEDSAVYLCASSLLRGGGYYGYTFGSGTRLTVV.

DNA for the CDR3: TGTGCCAGCAGCTTAGGGGGGGCCAGCAATCAGCCCCAGCATTTT. Its protein product is CASSLGGASNQPQHF. The V and J genes are TRBV7-3 and TRBJ1-5; D is perhaps TRBD1 (6 bases). Germline CDR1 SGHTA, CDR2 FQGTGA. The CDR3 loop spans 15 amino acids. V lost 2 bases and J 1 base, leaving 9 bases between the germline ends.

The genes are TRBV6-6 and TRBJ2-1; tentative D call: TRBD1 (6 bases). CDR3 length: 13 amino acids. V lost 6 bases, J lost 7 bases, and 13 bases lay in between. The germline CDR1 and CDR2 sequences are MNHNY and SVGAGI (reference sequence). The CDR3: CASRPGQRNEQFF. As DNA, the CDR3 is TGTGCCAGCAGGCCGGGACAAAGAAATGAGCAGTTCTTC.

The rearrangement joins TRBV3-1 (or the pseudogene TRBV3-2) to TRBJ1-5, with TRBD1 matching 8 bases. Trimming removed 0 bases from V and 6 bases from J; junction bases left unmatched: 4. CDR1 and CDR2 (germline): LGHDT, YNNKEL (reference sequence). There are 15 residues in the CDR3. DNA for the CDR3: TGTGCCAGCAGCCAAGATCGGGGGACAGGTCAGCCCCAGCATTTT. It translates to CASSQDRGTGQPQHF.

This sequence joins TRBV18 and TRBJ2-3; TRBD2 agrees at 7 bases. Per the germline V gene, CDR1 is KGHSH and CDR2 is LQKENI. The CDR3 covers 17 residues. J gave up 0 bases and V 3 bases, and 9 bases lay outside the gene matches. The CDR3 coding sequence is TGTGCCAGCTCACCTAATTCTGGGCGGGGGAGCACAGATACGCAGTATTTT. The encoded protein is CASSPNSGRGSTDTQYF.

This chain links TRBV9 with TRBJ1-2; TRBD1 matches at 7 bases. CDR3 length equals 12 residues. The germline V gene has CDR1 SGDLS and CDR2 YYNGEE. V was clipped by 1 base and J by 7 bases; unmatched bases: 1. CDR3 in amino acids: CASSVHRGGYTF. CDR3 coding DNA: TGTGCCAGCAGCGTACACAGGGGTGGCTACACCTTC. Looking up the rest from reference TRBV9 and TRBJ1-2 gives the full variable domain: DSGVTQTPKHLITATGQRVTLRCSPRSGDLSVYWYQQSLDQGLQFLIQYYNGEERAKGNILERFSAQQFPDLHSELNLSSLELGDSALYFCASSVHRGGYTFGSGTRLTVV.

J is TRBJ2-3 and V is TRBV2; the match to TRBD2 covers 11 bases. The junction had 7 bases not matched to a gene; V was cut back by 6 bases and J by 8 bases. Looked up from germline, CDR1 is SNHLY and CDR2 is FYNNEI. This CDR3 spans 14 amino acids. CDR3 in amino acids: CASRRWLAGGTQYF. The CDR3 DNA reads as TGTGCCAGCAGGAGGTGGCTAGCGGGGGGTACGCAGTATTTT.

The table lists this clone with a count of one. The rearrangement uses TRBV29-1 and TRBJ2-5, with 11 bases matching TRBD1. This CDR3 spans 16 amino acids. Germline CDR1 SQVTM, CDR2 ANQGSEA. V was pared by 3 bases and J by 4 bases, with 10 bases of the junction left unmatched. CDR3 loop: CSVERTGTGGGETQYF. DNA for the CDR3: TGCAGCGTTGAGCGGACCGGGACAGGGGGAGGAGAGACCCAGTACTTC.

This clone has just one count. This chain uses TRBV5-1 with TRBJ2-2; 8 nucleotides line up with TRBD2. The CDR3 is 17 amino acids. Per germline, CDR1 SGHRS and CDR2 YFSETQ. With 1 base clipped from V and 3 bases from J, the junction kept 8 bases outside the gene matches. As DNA, the CDR3 is TGCGCCAGCAGCTTGAATCAGTGGCGGGGGGACACCGGGGAGCTGTTTTTT. Encoded protein: CASSLNQWRGDTGELFF.

The chain links TRBV15 to TRBJ1-4, with D perhaps TRBD1 (6 bases). Germline V lookup: CDR1 LNHNV, CDR2 YYDKDF (reference sequence). CDR3 length equals 13 residues. Trimming shortened V by 8 bases and J by 8 bases, and 15 bases separated the two germline ends. The CDR3 DNA reads TGTGCCACCGACCCGGGGGGGGGCGAAAAACTGTTTTTT. Translated: CATDPGGGEKLFF.

The chain recombines TRBV12-3 or TRBV12-4 with TRBJ1-2, with D possibly being TRBD1 (5 bases). CDR3 length: 12 amino acids. V was clipped by 6 bases and J by 7 bases, with 12 bases between them. CDR3 loop: CASSPDRRGYTF. In DNA form, the CDR3 reads TGTGCCAGCAGCCCCGACAGACGTGGCTACACCTTC.

Only a few counts were recorded for this clone. This rearrangement joins TRBV4-1 to TRBJ1-2; maybe TRBD1 (5 bases). The germline CDR1 and CDR2 sequences are MGHRA and YSYEKL. Trimming removed 0 bases from V and 7 bases from J, with 21 bases in between. This CDR3 comprises 17 residues. The CDR3 coding sequence is TGCGCCAGCAGCCAAGATTGGGCAGGGAGGATCGTACGTGGCTACACCTTC. Translated: CASSQDWAGRIVRGYTF.

The rearrangement joins TRBV4-2 to TRBJ1-1, with D possibly matching TRBD1 (6 bases). CDR1 is LGHNA, CDR2 YNFKEQ, per germline. The V end was cut by 4 bases, the J end by 4 bases, with 19 bases between. There are 16 residues in the CDR3. The CDR3 DNA sequence: TGTGCCAGCAGCCCTGGGAAGGGGGGGAGAAGCACTGAAGCTTTCTTT. Encoded protein: CASSPGKGGRSTEAFF.

The rearrangement joins TRBV7-8 to TRBJ2-1, with TRBD2 matching 13 bases. V lost 6 bases, J lost 8 bases, and 4 bases stayed unmatched. The CDR3 extends over 14 amino acids. Per germline, CDR1 SGHVS and CDR2 FQNEAQ. This CDR3 is CASRLAGGPYEQFF. CDR3 coding DNA: TGTGCCAGCAGACTAGCGGGGGGGCCGTATGAGCAGTTCTTC.

Here the CDR3 reads CASRPGQNSYGYTF. CDR3 DNA sequence: TGTGCCTCTCGGCCGGGACAGAATTCCTATGGCTACACCTTC. The chain uses TRBV6-5 and TRBJ1-2, with TRBD1 identical over 7 bases. Germline V gene lookup returns CDR1 MNHEY and CDR2 SVGAGI. With V trimmed by 11 bases and J by 4 bases, 13 bases remained unmatched. The length of the CDR3 is 14 residues.

This sequence joins TRBV4-1 and TRBJ2-5, with 8 positions matching TRBD2. V trimming: 2 bases; J trimming: 5 bases; junction bases outside the gene matches: 16. The length of the CDR3 is 18 residues. Per the germline V gene, CDR1 is MGHRA and CDR2 is YSYEKL. The CDR3 protein is CASSQKPPQRGSGETQYF. In DNA form, the CDR3 reads TGCGCCAGCAGCCAAAAACCCCCCCAGCGGGGGTCAGGGGAGACCCAGTACTTC.

V usage is TRBV21-1 and J usage is TRBJ1-1; no DNA check was done on the table's D call, TRBD1. TRBV21-1 is labeled a pseudogene. CDR3 length: 17 amino acids. CDR3 bases: TGTGCCAGCAGCAAAGTATTTGGCAGGGTTAGTGATGCTGAAGCTTTCTTT. This encodes CASSKVFGRVSDAEAFF.

Remarks on this clone: Other nucleotide sequences in the sample specify the same CDR3. The V and J genes are TRBV19 and TRBJ2-5; possible D gene TRBD2, 5 bases. The V and J ends lost 1 base and 2 bases respectively, with 5 bases between them. Per the germline V gene, CDR1 is LNHDA and CDR2 is SQIVND (reference sequence). This CDR3 comprises 13 residues. CDR3 nucleotide sequence: TGTGCCAGTAGTATAGCGGGGCAAGAGACCCAGTACTTC. Translating it yields CASSIAGQETQYF. The full variable domain, with the rest looked up from reference TRBV19 and TRBJ2-5, is DGGITQSPKYLFRKEGQNVTLSCEQNLNHDAMYWYRQDPGQGLRLIYYSQIVNDFQKGDIAEGYSVSREKKESFPLTVTSAQKNPTAFYLCASSIAGQETQYFGPGTRLLVL.

J is TRBJ2-1 and V is TRBV29-1; unclear D gene. The CDR3 extends over 13 amino acids. Trimming removed 6 bases at V and 4 bases at J, with 13 bases between. CDR1 and CDR2 (germline): SQVTM, ANQGSEA. In DNA form, the CDR3 reads TGCAGCGTCTCAAGTCCCAGGTACAATGAGCAGTTCTTC. This translates into CSVSSPRYNEQFF.

The rearrangement links TRBV6-6 to TRBJ1-1; D gene unclear. In germline, CDR1 is MNHNY, CDR2 SVGAGI (reference sequence). The CDR3 loop spans 13 amino acids. The V and J ends lost 11 bases and 1 base respectively, with 14 bases between them. The CDR3 loop reads CAAFWAENTEAFF. CDR3 DNA sequence: TGTGCCGCGTTCTGGGCCGAGAACACTGAAGCTTTCTTT.

The gene calls are TRBV7-8 and TRBJ1-2, with 7 nucleotides matching TRBD1. CDR1 and CDR2 from the germline V gene are SGHVS and FQNEAQ. V dropped 3 bases and J dropped 8; count of bases not matched to a gene: 9. The CDR3 sequence is 14 residues long. The CDR3 here is CASSFDEGAQGYTF. CDR3 DNA sequence: TGTGCCAGCAGCTTTGACGAGGGGGCTCAGGGCTACACCTTC.

The chain recombines TRBV6-4 with TRBJ1-5; no clear D gene. The CDR3 runs to 15 residues. CDR1 is MRHNA, CDR2 SNTAGT, per germline. Deletions cut 3 bases from V and 0 bases from J, with 9 bases between. CDR3 nucleotide sequence: TGTGCCAGCAGTGATTGTCAGAATAGCAATCAGCCCCAGCATTTT. Translating it yields CASSDCQNSNQPQHF.

The chain has TRBV4-1 and TRBJ2-3; 7 bases line up with TRBD1. The CDR3 length is 15 residues. CDR1 and CDR2 from the germline V gene are MGHRA and YSYEKL. The V and J ends lost 3 bases and 4 bases, in that order; junction bases with no gene match: 7. The CDR3 DNA is TGCGCCAGCAGCCACGAGGGGACAGCTCCAGATACGCAGTATTTT. Its protein is CASSHEGTAPDTQYF.

The chain combines TRBV11-2 with TRBJ1-5, with TRBD1 identical over 7 bases. Germline V gives CDR1 SGHAT, CDR2 FQNNGV. With V trimmed by 5 bases and J by 5 bases, 6 bases remained unmatched. This CDR3 region has 14 residues. The chain's CDR3 is CASSQGQSYQPQHF. The CDR3, as DNA: TGTGCCAGCAGCCAGGGACAGTCCTATCAGCCCCAGCATTTT.

The rearrangement links TRBV15 to TRBJ2-5; 7 nucleotides align to TRBD2. This CDR3 has 13 amino acids. Unmatched junction bases numbered 1, after V lost 3 bases and J lost 3 bases. Germline V gene sequence: CDR1 LNHNV, CDR2 YYDKDF (reference sequence). This CDR3 reads CATSRAGEETQYF. The CDR3 nucleotides read TGTGCCACCAGCAGGGCGGGGGAAGAGACCCAGTACTTC.

The CDR3 region has the DNA TGTGCCAGCAGCTTAGGAGGGGGCGCTGGGGACTATGGCTACACCTTC. Protein sequence: CASSLGGGAGDYGYTF. The chain recombines TRBV7-9 with TRBJ1-2, with 7 bases fitting TRBD1. Germline loops: CDR1 SEHNR, CDR2 FQNEAQ (reference sequence). V was clipped by 1 base and J by 3 bases; unmatched bases: 8. This CDR3 region has 16 residues.